The 29 T cell receptor beta chains below were found in one sample sequenced in a study of cytomegalovirus exposure and HLA in healthy donors listed by TCRdb under 2017. The library was built by means of the immunoSEQ multiplex PCR assay. The table was pulled from immuneACCESS by TCRdb, which kept in-frame rearrangements only. Such tables lose some clones; where checked, under half of the loss comes from unresolved V genes, and the rest has no known cause. The table for this sample lists some 140,000 clones; 85% to 90% of them were counted only once. The ten largest clonotypes hold about 2.2% of the sample. Sequencing was carried out using PBMCs. These receptors were obtained from a human donor in good health.

The chain joins TRBV4-1 to TRBJ2-1; D perhaps matches TRBD1 (5 bases). V shed 5 bases and J shed 2 bases, with 13 bases lying between them. Germline CDR1 reads MGHRA; CDR2 reads YSYEKL. This CDR3 contains 15 residues. DNA of the CDR3: TGCGCCAGCAGCTTAAGTCAAGGGGCCTACAATGAGCAGTTCTTC. Translating gives CASSLSQGAYNEQFF.

The chain has TRBV27 and TRBJ1-5; D is unclear. This CDR3 is 14 amino acids long. Germline V gene lookup returns CDR1 MNHEY and CDR2 SMNVEV (reference sequence). Between the trimmed V and J ends, which lost 5 bases and 0 bases, there was a span of 8 bases. The CDR3 bases are TGTGCCAGCAGTCCCCGTTATAGCAATCAGCCCCAGCATTTT. It codes for CASSPRYSNQPQHF.

This chain uses TRBV27 with TRBJ2-3, with 16 bases matching TRBD2. The CDR3 extends over 22 amino acids. Trimming at V came to 6 bases and at J to 0 bases, leaving 18 bases not matched to a gene. Germline lookup yields CDR1 MNHEY and CDR2 SMNVEV (reference sequence). CDR3 in amino acids: CASRARTGWGLAGGSSTDTQYF. For the CDR3, the DNA is TGTGCCAGCAGGGCTAGGACAGGGTGGGGACTAGCGGGAGGGTCGAGCACAGATACGCAGTATTTT.

The genes are TRBV18 and TRBJ1-3; the D is unclear. The length of the CDR3 is 13 residues. V lost 8 bases and J lost 4, with 12 bases in between. Germline values: CDR1 KGHSH, CDR2 LQKENI. The CDR3 protein is CASASGVGNTIYF. DNA of the CDR3: TGTGCCAGCGCGAGCGGGGTCGGAAACACCATATATTTT.

The rearrangement links TRBV7-2 to TRBJ1-2, with a tentative D call TRBD1 (5 bases). Deletions cut 5 bases from V and 1 base from J, with 14 bases between. The CDR3 runs 15 residues. The germline gives CDR1 SGHTA, CDR2 FQGNSA. DNA for the CDR3: TGTGCCAGCAGCCCCGTCGGGACTTTTAACTATGGCTACACCTTC. As protein: CASSPVGTFNYGYTF.

V is TRBV6-1 and J is TRBJ2-6, with a tentative D call TRBD2 (6 bases). The germline CDR1 and CDR2 sequences are MNHNS and SASEGT. CDR3 length equals 17 residues. Trimming shortened V by 2 bases and J by 3 bases, and 14 bases separated the two germline ends. The CDR3: CASSESEGTFGANVLTF. The CDR3 DNA reads as TGTGCCAGCAGTGAATCCGAAGGGACTTTTGGGGCCAACGTCCTGACTTTC.

V gene TRBV4-3 combines with J gene TRBJ2-1; TRBD1 matches 7 bases. Looked up from germline, CDR1 is LGHNA and CDR2 is YSLEER. This CDR3 has 16 amino acids. The junction had 6 bases not matched to a gene; V was cut back by 4 bases and J by 0 bases. CDR3 loop: CASSRRAGGSYNEQFF. Here the CDR3 DNA reads TGCGCCAGCAGCCGCAGGGCAGGGGGCTCCTACAATGAGCAGTTCTTC.

The chain recombines TRBV5-1 with TRBJ2-5; D perhaps matches TRBD2 (5 bases). Germline V gene lookup returns CDR1 SGHRS and CDR2 YFSETQ. The CDR3 loop spans 16 amino acids. With 2 bases removed from V and 0 bases from J, the gap between germline ends came to 14 bases. The CDR3 loop is CASSFRPGWDQETQYF. For the CDR3, the DNA is TGCGCCAGCAGCTTCAGGCCGGGGTGGGACCAAGAGACCCAGTACTTC.

The table lists this clone with a few counts. The chain has TRBV21-1 and TRBJ2-3; the DNA was not used to check the table's D call, TRBD2. TRBV21-1 is listed as a pseudogene. This CDR3 has 17 residues. This CDR3 reads CASSKALFSITTDTQYF. Here the CDR3 DNA reads TGTGCCAGCAGCAAAGCGCTTTTCTCTATTACCACAGATACGCAGTATTTT.

This clone was detected once. The chain employs TRBV27 and TRBJ1-2, with a possible D match to TRBD1 (6 bases). This CDR3 is 14 amino acids long. Between the trimmed V and J ends, which lost 2 bases and 1 base, there was a span of 8 bases. CDR1 MNHEY and CDR2 SMNVEV come from the germline V gene (reference sequence). CDR3 bases: TGTGCCAGCAGTTTACAGGGGTATAACTATGGCTACACCTTC. Translating gives CASSLQGYNYGYTF.

J is TRBJ2-7 and V is TRBV6-6; 11 bases fit TRBD1. Germline V gene sequence: CDR1 MNHNY, CDR2 SVGAGI (reference sequence). This CDR3 spans 14 amino acids. V dropped 5 bases and J dropped 5; count of bases not matched to a gene: 5. This chain's CDR3 is CASSPRDRGNEQYF. For the CDR3, the DNA is TGTGCCAGCAGTCCTCGGGACAGGGGGAACGAGCAGTACTTC.

This clone was recorded once. V gene TRBV6-1 combines with J gene TRBJ1-1; D call uncertain. The CDR3 consists of 11 residues. The germline V gene encodes CDR1 MNHNS and CDR2 SASEGT. Trimming cost V 6 bases and J 8 bases, with 10 bases left between them. The CDR3, as DNA: TGTGCCAGCAGGAGGGTCTGGGAAGCTTTCTTT. This codes for CASRRVWEAFF.

This chain uses TRBV19 with TRBJ1-2, with D tentatively TRBD1 (6 bases). Per germline, CDR1 LNHDA and CDR2 SQIVND (reference sequence). The V end lost 8 bases, the J end lost 0 bases, and 13 bases lay between the germline ends. The CDR3 loop spans 14 amino acids. The CDR3 region is CASQQGPANYGYTF. CDR3 coding DNA: TGTGCCAGTCAACAGGGACCCGCTAACTATGGCTACACCTTC.

The chain combines TRBV4-2 with TRBJ2-7, with TRBD2 matching 11 bases. The CDR3 is 15 amino acids. Per germline, CDR1 LGHNA and CDR2 YNFKEQ. V was clipped by 4 bases and J by 3 bases; unmatched bases: 5. CDR3 DNA: TGTGCCAGCAGCCGGGCCGGGACTAGCGGCTACGAGCAGTACTTC. It yields the protein CASSRAGTSGYEQYF.

The V gene is TRBV6-5, the J gene TRBJ1-1, with no clear D. This CDR3 has 13 residues. Trimming stripped 2 bases from V and 10 bases from J, with 14 bases between. Germline lookup yields CDR1 MNHEY and CDR2 SVGAGI. In DNA form, the CDR3 reads TGTGCCAGCAGTTACCATGCTATCGCGGTAGCTTTCTTT. This translates into CASSYHAIAVAFF.

V gene TRBV4-1 combines with J gene TRBJ1-5; 10 positions match TRBD1. The germline V gene has CDR1 MGHRA and CDR2 YSYEKL. Trimming at V came to 0 bases and at J to 2 bases, leaving 1 base not matched to a gene. The CDR3 length is 16 residues. DNA for the CDR3: TGCGCCAGCAGCCAAGAGGGGACAGGGGGCAATCAGCCCCAGCATTTT. Residues: CASSQEGTGGNQPQHF.

The chain joins TRBV7-3 to TRBJ2-1, with D possibly matching TRBD1 (6 bases). V was shortened by 4 bases and J by 5 bases, with 15 bases between the two germline ends. CDR3 length: 15 residues. Germline V CDR1 and CDR2: SGHTA, FQGTGA. The CDR3 region is CASSSTGQRHNEQFF. CDR3 nucleotides: TGTGCCAGCAGCTCAACGGGACAAAGGCACAATGAGCAGTTCTTC.

V usage is TRBV28 and J usage is TRBJ2-5; weak D call: TRBD2 (6 bases). Trimming removed 1 base at V and 3 bases at J, with 12 bases between. The CDR3 has 15 amino acids. The V gene's germline CDR1 is MDHEN and CDR2 SYDVKM. The DNA for the CDR3 is TGTGCCAGCAGTTTATCCGGGAGAGCAGAAGAGACCCAGTACTTC. Encoded protein: CASSLSGRAEETQYF.

This clone was picked up a small number of times. V and J are TRBV10-1 and TRBJ2-5, with 7 bases fitting TRBD2. This CDR3 has 13 residues. J was trimmed by 7 bases and V by 0 bases; bases with no gene match: 2. Germline V gene lookup returns CDR1 WNHNN and CDR2 SYGVQD (reference sequence). Here the CDR3 reads CASSESRGVTQYF. Here the CDR3 DNA reads TGCGCCAGCAGTGAGTCCCGGGGGGTGACCCAGTACTTC.

The V and J genes are TRBV9 and TRBJ2-3, with TRBD2 matching 10 bases. This CDR3 region has 15 residues. CDR1 SGDLS and CDR2 YYNGEE come from the germline V gene. After removal of 1 base from V and 3 bases from J, the junction contained 2 bases not matched to a gene. Here the CDR3 DNA reads TGTGCCAGCAGCGTAAAGCGGGAGGGGACAGATACGCAGTATTTT. This gives the protein CASSVKREGTDTQYF.

V usage is TRBV6-1 and J usage is TRBJ1-4; 8 positions agree with TRBD1. This CDR3 region has 14 residues. The junction had 9 bases not matched to a gene; V was cut back by 8 bases and J by 7 bases. The germline gives CDR1 MNHNS, CDR2 SASEGT. This chain's CDR3 is CASGGWTGTEKLFF. CDR3 sequence (DNA): TGTGCCAGCGGGGGCTGGACAGGGACTGAAAAACTGTTTTTT.

The gene calls are TRBV27 and TRBJ1-1, with D possibly being TRBD1 (5 bases). The CDR3 has 15 residues. V lost 4 bases to trimming and J lost 6 bases, with 18 bases between them. Germline values: CDR1 MNHEY, CDR2 SMNVEV (reference sequence). In DNA, the CDR3 is TGTGCCAGCAGTTCCCTGTCCACGGGGGAATCTGAAGCTTTCTTT. This encodes CASSSLSTGESEAFF.

The chain recombines TRBV9 with TRBJ2-7; 7 bases are shared with TRBD1. The CDR3 length is 15 residues. V lost 3 bases, J lost 0 bases, and 6 bases stayed unmatched. The germline V gene encodes CDR1 SGDLS and CDR2 YYNGEE. This CDR3 is CASSAETGPSYEQYF. CDR3 in DNA: TGTGCCAGCAGCGCAGAGACAGGGCCCTCCTACGAGCAGTACTTC.

This clone was observed once. This chain uses TRBV28 with TRBJ1-2, with D uncertain. The V end lost 6 bases, the J end lost 8 bases, and 22 bases lay between the germline ends. This CDR3 spans 15 amino acids. Germline V gene sequence: CDR1 MDHEN, CDR2 SYDVKM. The DNA for the CDR3 is TGTGCCAGCAGCCTTTATCAGGCGGCTGCGGGAGGCTACACCTTC. Translated: CASSLYQAAAGGYTF.

The rearrangement uses TRBV28 and TRBJ2-7, with a weak D call TRBD1 (6 bases). Germline V lookup: CDR1 MDHEN, CDR2 SYDVKM. The CDR3 totals 15 residues. Deletions cut 3 bases from V and 2 bases from J, with 14 bases between. The CDR3 spells CASSFHSGDAYEQYF. The DNA of the CDR3 is TGTGCCAGCAGTTTCCATTCAGGGGATGCCTACGAGCAGTACTTC.

This chain connects TRBV6-6 to TRBJ2-1; D is unclear. V was clipped by 2 bases and J by 7 bases, with 6 bases between them. The CDR3 runs to 12 residues. CDR1 and CDR2 (germline): MNHNY, SVGAGI (reference sequence). The CDR3 DNA reads TGTGCCAGCAGTTACCTAGTTAATGAGCAGTTCTTC. The encoded protein is CASSYLVNEQFF.

The chain uses TRBV7-6 and TRBJ1-1; unclear D gene. Between the trimmed V and J ends, which lost 0 bases and 3 bases, there was a span of 8 bases. The germline V gene has CDR1 SGHVS and CDR2 FNYEAQ. The CDR3 covers 14 residues. The CDR3 reads CASSLAGEYTEAFF. In DNA form, the CDR3 reads TGTGCCAGCAGCTTAGCGGGAGAGTACACTGAAGCTTTCTTT.

The rearrangement uses TRBV11-2 and TRBJ2-7; D possibly corresponds to TRBD1 (6 bases). Between the trimmed V and J ends, which lost 5 bases and 2 bases, there was a span of 10 bases. CDR1 SGHAT and CDR2 FQNNGV come from the germline V gene. The length of the CDR3 is 13 residues. CDR3 protein: CASSPGGTYEQYF. The CDR3 nucleotides read TGTGCCAGCAGCCCTGGGGGCACCTACGAGCAGTACTTC.

This clone was seen a single time. The chain couples TRBV19 to TRBJ1-1; 7 bases match TRBD1. Per the germline V gene, CDR1 is LNHDA and CDR2 is SQIVND (reference sequence). V was pared by 3 bases and J by 2 bases, with 6 bases of the junction left unmatched. The CDR3 is made up of 15 amino acids. The CDR3 spells CASSIRDSYNTEAFF. DNA of the CDR3: TGTGCCAGTAGTATCCGGGACAGCTACAACACTGAAGCTTTCTTT.